These 17 T cell receptor beta chains share one sample of origin, sequenced in a study of blood T cells in healthy people across ages. Next came a second PCR, run for about 7 to 12 cycles, which used a sample-barcoded 5' primer along with a J-beta primer mix. TCRdb itself ran the 5' RACE reads through MiXCR, one entry per CDR3 protein. The profile shows roughly 730,000 distinct CDR3 sequences, around 50% of them singletons. Specimen: blood. Every receptor here comes from a man aged 35 to 55 in good health.

The V call is TRBV20-1, the J call TRBJ1-2, with 8 bases aligning to TRBD1. Per germline, CDR1 DFQATT and CDR2 SNEGSKA (reference sequence). This CDR3 is built from 14 residues. The trim removed 5 bases at V and 7 bases at J, leaving 12 bases unmatched. CDR3 loop: CSADPDRERLGYTF. In nucleotides, the CDR3 is TGCAGTGCTGACCCGGACAGGGAGCGTCTTGGCTACACCTTC.

This chain's CDR3 is CASSVTTGEDTTNEKLFF. CDR3 in DNA: TGTGCCAGCAGTGTCACGACAGGGGAAGACACAACTAATGAAAAACTGTTTTTT. This chain links TRBV25-1 with TRBJ1-4; the match to TRBD1 covers 8 bases. The CDR3 is made up of 18 amino acids. The germline V gene encodes CDR1 MGHDK and CDR2 SYGVNS. V was clipped by 4 bases and J by 0 bases; unmatched bases: 10.

The chain joins TRBV7-9 to TRBJ2-5; 7 bases are a match to TRBD2. The end of the DNA fits TRBJ2-7 better, so the J call may be wrong. Germline V CDR1 and CDR2: SEHNR, FQNEAQ (reference sequence). This CDR3 spans 14 amino acids. In DNA, the CDR3 is TGTGCCAGCAGCTTACTCCGGGGGGACTCCGAGCAGTACTTC. The encoded protein is CASSLLRGDSEQYF.

V is TRBV20-1 and J is TRBJ1-2, with a possible D match to TRBD1 (6 bases). V gave up 4 bases and J gave up 8 bases, with 17 bases separating them. Germline CDR1 is DFQATT and CDR2 is SNEGSKA (reference sequence). The CDR3 length is 13 residues. This CDR3 is CSAIPQGAEGYTF. DNA for the CDR3: TGCAGTGCTATCCCACAGGGAGCCGAAGGCTACACCTTC.

This clonotype was picked up a small number of times. The chain has TRBV28 and TRBJ2-3, with D possibly TRBD2 on 6 matching bases. The CDR3 is 13 residues long. CDR1 is MDHEN, CDR2 SYDVKM, per germline. V dropped 8 bases and J dropped 5 bases, with 14 bases sitting between them. CDR3: CASDGGGLDTQYF. The DNA of the CDR3 is TGTGCCAGCGATGGGGGAGGACTAGATACGCAGTATTTT.

The rearrangement uses TRBV11-2 and TRBJ2-7; TRBD1 matches 8 bases. This CDR3 spans 16 amino acids. J was trimmed by 4 bases and V by 4 bases; bases with no gene match: 12. In germline, CDR1 is SGHAT, CDR2 FQNNGV. The CDR3 loop reads CASSSNSGTGLYEQYF. CDR3 DNA sequence: TGTGCCAGCAGCTCCAACTCCGGGACAGGATTGTACGAGCAGTACTTC.

The rearrangement uses TRBV7-9 and TRBJ2-3, with 7 bases matching TRBD1. The V segment lost 6 bases and the J segment 1 base; nucleotides outside the gene matches: 7. Germline values: CDR1 SEHNR, CDR2 FQNEAQ (reference sequence). The length of the CDR3 is 15 residues. The CDR3 region has the DNA TGTGCCAGCAGGGAGACAGGGTACGGCACAGATACGCAGTATTTT. Translating it yields CASRETGYGTDTQYF.

This clonotype was counted only a few times. A much larger clone differs by one base, so this may be a read error. This chain links TRBV3-1 with TRBJ2-7; D unclear. V lost 0 bases and J lost 4, with 4 bases in between. Germline CDR1 reads LGHDT; CDR2 reads YNNKEL (reference sequence). There are 12 residues in the CDR3. This CDR3 reads CASSQDWYEQYF. The CDR3 bases are TGTGCCAGCAGCCAAGATTGGTACGAGCAGTACTTC.

CDR3 coding DNA: TGCAGTGCTAGAGCCACGGACAGGGACTACGAGCAGTACTTC. This encodes CSARATDRDYEQYF. V usage is TRBV20-1 and J usage is TRBJ2-7; 8 nucleotides align to TRBD1. The germline V gene encodes CDR1 DFQATT and CDR2 SNEGSKA (reference sequence). The trim removed 1 base at V and 3 bases at J, leaving 5 bases unmatched. This CDR3 comprises 14 residues.

This clonotype came up a few times. The rearrangement joins TRBV2 to TRBJ2-6; D uncertain. This CDR3 spans 15 amino acids. The V gene lost 3 bases and the J gene lost 4 bases, with 10 bases spanning the gap. Germline-derived CDR1 and CDR2 are SNHLY and FYNNEI. The CDR3 DNA reads TGTGCCAGCAGTGAGCTAGTGATCGGGGCCAACGTCCTGACTTTC. This codes for CASSELVIGANVLTF. The whole variable domain, filled in from reference TRBV2 and TRBJ2-6, reads EPEVTQTPSHQVTQMGQEVILRCVPISNHLYFYWYRQILGQKVEFLVSFYNNEISEKSEIFDDQFSVERPDGSNFTLKIRSTKLEDSAMYFCASSELVIGANVLTFGAGSRLTVL.

Only a few counts were recorded for this clonotype. The gene calls are TRBV11-2 and TRBJ2-3; 7 bases align to TRBD2. From germline, CDR1 is SGHAT and CDR2 FQNNGV. The CDR3 runs 13 residues. Trimming removed 4 bases from V and 7 bases from J; junction bases left unmatched: 5. The CDR3 loop is CASSSLGGYTQYF. CDR3 in DNA: TGTGCCAGCAGCTCCTTGGGAGGGTATACGCAGTATTTT.

The chain uses TRBV7-8 and TRBJ2-7, with TRBD2 matching over 9 bases. Germline values: CDR1 SGHVS, CDR2 FQNEAQ. The CDR3 consists of 17 residues. V lost 1 base and J lost 0; bases outside the gene matches: 7. In nucleotides, the CDR3 is TGTGCCAGCAGCTTAGGCGTGTCAGCGGGAGGCTCCTACGAGCAGTACTTC. It is translated as CASSLGVSAGGSYEQYF.

This clonotype has more than one count but fewer than ten. The chain links TRBV20-1 to TRBJ1-2; D is possibly TRBD1 (6 bases). There are 13 residues in the CDR3. The V gene lost 3 bases and the J gene lost 7 bases, with 15 bases spanning the gap. CDR1 DFQATT and CDR2 SNEGSKA come from the germline V gene (reference sequence). The chain's CDR3 is CSASKEQGGGYTF. DNA for the CDR3: TGCAGTGCTAGTAAGGAACAGGGTGGTGGCTACACCTTC.

This chain connects TRBV27 to TRBJ2-1, with D hard to call. The CDR3 has 12 residues. V lost 5 bases and J 0 bases, leaving 2 bases between the germline ends. CDR1 MNHEY and CDR2 SMNVEV come from the germline V gene (reference sequence). CDR3 loop: CASSTSYNEQFF. For the CDR3, the DNA is TGTGCCAGCAGTACCTCCTACAATGAGCAGTTCTTC.

The chain joins TRBV28 to TRBJ2-7, with D perhaps matching TRBD2 (5 bases). Germline V gene sequence: CDR1 MDHEN, CDR2 SYDVKM. This CDR3 is built from 14 residues. V shed 3 bases and J shed 2 bases, with 11 bases lying between them. CDR3 bases: TGTGCCAGCAGTTTTTCCGGACTTGCCTACGAGCAGTACTTC. This encodes CASSFSGLAYEQYF.

This clonotype was seen only a few times. The chain employs TRBV20-1 and TRBJ1-5, with 8 nucleotides matching TRBD1. CDR1 is DFQATT, CDR2 SNEGSKA, per germline (reference sequence). Losses at the gene ends were 3 bases for V and 4 bases for J; bases not matched to a gene: 8. The CDR3 extends over 15 amino acids. The CDR3 region has the DNA TGCAGTGCTAGGGGATCTACAGGGGGGAATCAGCCCCAGCATTTT. This codes for CSARGSTGGNQPQHF.

V is TRBV6-1 and J is TRBJ2-7; 8 bases fit TRBD1. In germline, CDR1 is MNHNS, CDR2 SASEGT. CDR3 length equals 17 residues. J gave up 1 base and V 8 bases, and 16 bases lay outside the gene matches. CDR3 DNA: TGTGCCAGCCAGGGGCCTAACCAGGGGGCAGTATCCTACGAGCAGTACTTC. This encodes CASQGPNQGAVSYEQYF.